Shown below are 27 T cell receptor beta chains from a single sample sequenced in a study of Ad26.COV2.S vaccination and SARS-CoV-2 variants. Treatment denoted: roughly 18 received Ad26.COV2.S at low or high dose, single or two shots; several received placebo; per-sample allocation not given. Repertoires come from day 63 after the first vaccine or placebo injection. Method: immunoSEQ multiplex PCR; TCRdb's copy keeps in-frame clones and lacks some. The profile shows about 680,000 clones, around 92% of them singletons. The starting material was peripheral blood, obtained in a trial of Ad26.COV2.S vaccine versus placebo. The receptors originated from a person aged 18 to 65 who received the Ad26.COV2.S COVID-19 vaccine or a placebo.

This chain connects TRBV5-5 to TRBJ1-1; perhaps TRBD1 as D (6 bases). Between the trimmed V and J ends, which lost 2 bases and 4 bases, there was a span of 12 bases. The CDR3 loop spans 14 amino acids. Germline V gene data show CDR1 as SGHKS and CDR2 as YYEKEE (reference sequence). CDR3 residues: CASSLRGEGTEAFF. CDR3 coding DNA: TGTGCCAGCAGCTTAAGGGGGGAGGGCACTGAAGCTTTCTTT.

The chain recombines TRBV7-9 with TRBJ1-3; possible D gene TRBD1, 5 bases. In germline, CDR1 is SEHNR, CDR2 FQNEAQ (reference sequence). The CDR3 contains 15 residues. V was trimmed by 1 base and J by 0 bases, leaving 7 bases between them. CDR3 amino acids: CASSLGGVSGNTIYF. The CDR3 DNA reads TGTGCCAGCAGCTTAGGGGGGGTCTCTGGAAACACCATATATTTT.

V usage is TRBV7-3 and J usage is TRBJ1-1; D perhaps matches TRBD1 (5 bases). Per germline, CDR1 SGHTA and CDR2 FQGTGA. V dropped 9 bases and J dropped 1 base, with 12 bases sitting between them. The CDR3 is made up of 13 amino acids. CDR3 nucleotide sequence: TGTGCCAGTTCGGGGCAGCCGAACACTGAAGCTTTCTTT. Protein product: CASSGQPNTEAFF.

As for this clone: Other nucleotide sequences in the sample specify the same CDR3. This chain uses TRBV30 with TRBJ1-1; D ambiguous. The CDR3 loop spans 13 amino acids. From germline, CDR1 is GTSNPN and CDR2 SVGIG (reference sequence). Trimming took 0 bases from V and 1 from J, leaving 6 bases between them. The CDR3 spells CAWSVRTNTEAFF. For the CDR3, the DNA is TGTGCCTGGAGTGTTAGGACGAACACTGAAGCTTTCTTT.

The chain joins TRBV18 to TRBJ2-3; no firm D call. Trimming left V 4 bases short and J 2 bases short, with 4 bases between. The germline V gene encodes CDR1 KGHSH and CDR2 LQKENI. CDR3 length: 12 amino acids. CDR3 nucleotide sequence: TGTGCCAGCTCACGGGCCACAGATACGCAGTATTTT. It specifies CASSRATDTQYF.

The chain has TRBV14 and TRBJ2-5; 9 bases align to TRBD2. The germline V gene has CDR1 SGHDN and CDR2 FVKESK. V lost 0 bases, J lost 5 bases, and 10 bases stayed unmatched. The CDR3 totals 17 residues. CDR3 sequence (DNA): TGTGCCAGCAGCCAAGAGGCCGGTGCGGGGGGGCTTGAGACCCAGTACTTC. Translated: CASSQEAGAGGLETQYF.

V usage is TRBV7-2 and J usage is TRBJ2-3; 7 nucleotides align to TRBD2. V dropped 7 bases and J dropped 4; count of bases not matched to a gene: 8. CDR3 length: 14 residues. Germline lookup yields CDR1 SGHTA and CDR2 FQGNSA. The CDR3 region is CASTVGRGSDTQYF. The CDR3 region has the DNA TGTGCCAGCACGGTTGGGAGGGGTTCAGATACGCAGTATTTT.

The chain has TRBV30 and TRBJ2-3; possibly TRBD2 for D (6 bases). This CDR3 has 14 residues. V was cut by 7 bases and J by 5 bases, with 19 bases left in between. Germline V gene data show CDR1 as GTSNPN and CDR2 as SVGIG (reference sequence). CDR3 sequence: CASGLRPGRDTQYF. DNA of the CDR3: TGTGCCTCTGGACTAAGACCGGGCCGAGATACGCAGTATTTT.

V is TRBV5-4 and J is TRBJ2-3; 9 bases line up with TRBD1. CDR1 and CDR2 from the germline V gene are SGHNT and YYREEE (reference sequence). The V segment lost 3 bases and the J segment 3 bases; nucleotides outside the gene matches: 8. The CDR3 contains 16 residues. The CDR3 loop reads CASSSPPGQGTDTQYF. Here the CDR3 DNA reads TGTGCCAGCAGCTCTCCCCCGGGACAGGGAACAGATACGCAGTATTTT.

The chain employs TRBV30 and TRBJ2-3; TRBD1 might be the D (5 bases). This CDR3 has 14 residues. CDR1 GTSNPN and CDR2 SVGIG come from the germline V gene (reference sequence). Trimming removed 2 bases from V and 2 bases from J, with 11 bases in between. The CDR3 here is CAWSSGRATDTQYF. CDR3 DNA: TGTGCCTGGAGTTCCGGCAGGGCCACAGATACGCAGTATTTT.

The rearrangement uses TRBV10-3 and TRBJ2-7; TRBD2 might be the D (6 bases). Germline assignment: CDR1 ENHRY and CDR2 SYGVKD. Trimming cost V 0 bases and J 3 bases, with 9 bases left between them. There are 14 residues in the CDR3. The CDR3, as DNA: TGTGCCATCAGTGAGTCGGGGGGTGTCTACGAGCAGTACTTC. It is translated as CAISESGGVYEQYF.

The J gene is TRBJ2-1, the V gene TRBV5-1, with 11 positions matching TRBD2. The CDR3 runs 17 residues. The germline gives CDR1 SGHRS, CDR2 YFSETQ. V dropped 4 bases and J dropped 7; count of bases not matched to a gene: 13. In DNA form, the CDR3 reads TGCGCCAGCAGCAGCCCCGTACTAGCGGGAGACTTAAATGAGCAGTTCTTC. Translated: CASSSPVLAGDLNEQFF.

On this clone: Other DNA variants within this sample encode the same CDR3. The chain has TRBV18 and TRBJ2-7; the match to TRBD2 covers 12 bases. The CDR3 runs 15 residues. J gave up 4 bases and V 6 bases, and 7 bases lay outside the gene matches. Germline CDR1 is KGHSH and CDR2 is LQKENI. CDR3 DNA: TGTGCCAGCTCGCCCCGACTAGCGGGAGTGTACGAGCAGTACTTC. Translating gives CASSPRLAGVYEQYF.

This chain links TRBV13 with TRBJ1-2, with D possibly being TRBD1 (5 bases). Trimming removed 5 bases from V and 7 bases from J, with 11 bases in between. Germline CDR1 and CDR2: PRHDT and FYEKMQ (reference sequence). The CDR3 is made up of 12 amino acids. The CDR3 DNA follows: TGTGCCAGCAGCCCGGGGGGGTTTGGCTACACCTTC. Its protein product is CASSPGGFGYTF.

There are a few counts of this clone. The chain is built from TRBV4-3 and TRBJ1-3; D is possibly TRBD1 (6 bases). V was shortened by 1 base and J by 3 bases, with 10 bases between the two germline ends. This CDR3 is built from 15 residues. CDR1 LGHNA and CDR2 YSLEER come from the germline V gene. In nucleotides, the CDR3 is TGCGCCAGCAGCCAAGCCCCGACAGGTGGAAACACCATATATTTT. It is translated as CASSQAPTGGNTIYF.

A single count supports this clone. This chain connects TRBV7-2 to TRBJ1-2, with D hard to call. This CDR3 has 13 residues. Trimming cost V 3 bases and J 5 bases, with 10 bases left between them. Germline V CDR1 and CDR2: SGHTA, FQGNSA. The CDR3 bases are TGTGCCAGCAGCTTGAACCCTGGGTATGGCTACACCTTC. Translation gives CASSLNPGYGYTF.

This clone showed up just once. The chain recombines TRBV3-1 (or the pseudogene TRBV3-2) with TRBJ2-7; D gene unclear. The CDR3 runs 13 residues. Germline-derived CDR1 and CDR2 are LGHDT and YNNKEL (reference sequence). The V and J ends lost 8 bases and 0 bases respectively, with 11 bases between them. The CDR3 spells CASGKTSSYEQYF. The CDR3 bases are TGTGCCAGCGGGAAGACGAGCTCCTACGAGCAGTACTTC.

The chain carries TRBV19 and TRBJ2-3; D gene uncertain. The CDR3 is made up of 12 amino acids. Germline CDR1 reads LNHDA; CDR2 reads SQIVND (reference sequence). With 6 bases removed from V and 8 bases from J, the gap between germline ends came to 12 bases. This CDR3 is CASRTTVGTQYF. CDR3 nucleotides: TGTGCCAGTAGGACGACCGTGGGTACGCAGTATTTT.

The V and J genes are TRBV7-9 and TRBJ2-1; the match to TRBD2 covers 8 bases. V trimming: 3 bases; J trimming: 5 bases; junction bases outside the gene matches: 0. From germline, CDR1 is SEHNR and CDR2 FQNEAQ (reference sequence). The CDR3 consists of 13 residues. The CDR3 sequence is CASSFGGDNEQFF. The CDR3 coding sequence is TGTGCCAGCAGCTTCGGGGGGGACAATGAGCAGTTCTTC. Full variable domain (remainder filled in from reference TRBV7-9 and TRBJ2-1): DTGVSQNPRHKITKRGQNVTFRCDPISEHNRLYWYRQTLGQGPEFLTYFQNEAQLEKSRLLSDRFSAERPKGSFSTLEIQRTEQGDSAMYLCASSFGGDNEQFFGPGTRLTVL.

CDR3 in DNA: TGTGCCAGCAGCGCTGGGGGGAGGGACGGTGTCGGGGAGCTGTTTTTT. This translates into CASSAGGRDGVGELFF. The V call is TRBV9, the J call TRBJ2-2; TRBD2 agrees at 7 bases. Germline loops: CDR1 SGDLS, CDR2 YYNGEE. J lost 7 bases, V lost 3 bases, and 12 bases had no gene match. CDR3 length: 16 amino acids.

The CDR3 spells CASSSTGGTNYGYTF. In DNA, the CDR3 is TGTGCCAGCTCATCCACAGGGGGCACTAACTATGGCTACACCTTC. The chain uses TRBV18 and TRBJ1-2; TRBD1 matches 9 bases. Germline V gives CDR1 KGHSH, CDR2 LQKENI. J lost 0 bases, V lost 5 bases, and 4 bases had no gene match. The CDR3 runs to 15 residues.

V gene TRBV13 combines with J gene TRBJ1-5, with D perhaps TRBD1 (5 bases). CDR3 size: 13 residues. V was pared by 5 bases and J by 6 bases, with 11 bases between. Germline V CDR1 and CDR2: PRHDT, FYEKMQ (reference sequence). CDR3 nucleotide sequence: TGTGCCAGCAGCCCGGCAGGGAGTCAGCCCCAGCATTTT. This codes for CASSPAGSQPQHF. Drawing the rest from reference TRBV13 and TRBJ1-5, the complete variable domain is AAGVIQSPRHLIKEKRETATLKCYPIPRHDTVYWYQQGPGQDPQFLISFYEKMQSDKGSIPDRFSAQQFSDYHSELNMSSLELGDSALYFCASSPAGSQPQHFGDGTRLSIL.

The chain links TRBV12-3 or TRBV12-4 to TRBJ2-7; 7 bases are shared with TRBD1. Germline trimming cut 4 bases from V and 7 bases from J; bases unmatched to any gene: 7. This CDR3 is 13 amino acids long. CDR3 DNA: TGTGCCAGCAGTTCCGGGGACAGCGAAGAGCAGTACTTC. Encoded protein: CASSSGDSEEQYF.

This chain links TRBV4-2 with TRBJ2-3; a possible D gene is TRBD1 (5 bases). Germline loops: CDR1 LGHNA, CDR2 YNFKEQ. The CDR3 spans 15 residues. V lost 0 bases, J lost 4 bases, and 11 bases lay in between. CDR3: CASSQDGQGSDTQYF. CDR3 in DNA: TGTGCCAGCAGCCAAGACGGGCAGGGATCAGATACGCAGTATTTT.

The V gene is TRBV29-1, the J gene TRBJ2-5; D is possibly TRBD2 (6 bases). V shed 3 bases and J shed 5 bases, with 13 bases lying between them. Germline lookup yields CDR1 SQVTM and CDR2 ANQGSEA. CDR3 length equals 13 residues. The CDR3 bases are TGCAGCGTTGATCAGGGAGGAGGGGAGACCCAGTACTTC. Translation: CSVDQGGGETQYF.

This chain connects TRBV5-1 to TRBJ2-1; 8 nucleotides line up with TRBD2. CDR3 size: 14 residues. Germline lookup yields CDR1 SGHRS and CDR2 YFSETQ. The V segment lost 7 bases and the J segment 1 base; nucleotides outside the gene matches: 4. The CDR3 sequence: CASAGGVSYNEQFF. The CDR3 DNA is TGCGCCAGCGCGGGGGGAGTTTCCTACAATGAGCAGTTCTTC.

The rearrangement links TRBV5-4 to TRBJ2-7; 9 bases line up with TRBD1. The CDR3 loop spans 16 amino acids. Germline lookup yields CDR1 SGHNT and CDR2 YYREEE (reference sequence). Germline trimming cut 0 bases from V and 2 bases from J; bases unmatched to any gene: 6. CDR3 amino acids: CASSLGGTGRTYEQYF. CDR3 in DNA: TGTGCCAGCAGCTTGGGGGGGACAGGGAGGACCTACGAGCAGTACTTC.